This passage covers 20 T cell receptor beta chains from one sample sequenced in a study of cytomegalovirus exposure and HLA in healthy donors. The PCR used 60 Vbeta and 13 Jbeta primers. The repertoire was sequenced with immunoSEQ multiplex PCR; TCRdb's copy has only in-frame clones and lacks some. The sample includes 150,000 to 200,000 clones, more than 85% of them seen just once. Sequencing was done on a sample of PBMCs. The receptors derive from a girl under three years old in good health and CMV-seronegative.

The chain employs TRBV14 and TRBJ2-7; 9 bases are shared with TRBD1. V shed 3 bases, J shed 2 bases, and the junction held 8 bases outside the gene matches. The CDR3 loop spans 16 amino acids. CDR1 and CDR2 (germline): SGHDN, FVKESK. The CDR3 loop reads CASSQTRTGAAYEQYF. The CDR3 DNA reads TGTGCCAGCAGCCAGACAAGGACAGGGGCGGCCTACGAGCAGTACTTC.

The rearrangement joins TRBV6-1 to TRBJ2-7, with TRBD2 identical over 8 bases. Per germline, CDR1 MNHNS and CDR2 SASEGT. The V and J ends lost 5 bases and 2 bases, in that order; junction bases with no gene match: 5. The CDR3 covers 14 residues. The CDR3 nucleotides are TGTGCCAGCAGTCAGCGGGGGTTCACCTACGAGCAGTACTTC. This gives the protein CASSQRGFTYEQYF.

This chain joins TRBV5-1 and TRBJ2-7, with 11 bases aligning to TRBD2. The germline V gene encodes CDR1 SGHRS and CDR2 YFSETQ. This CDR3 is built from 15 residues. J was trimmed by 7 bases and V by 3 bases; bases with no gene match: 9. The CDR3 spells CASSSATSGVREQYF. In DNA form, the CDR3 reads TGCGCCAGCAGCTCGGCGACTAGCGGGGTGAGGGAGCAGTACTTC. Variable domain in full (rest from reference TRBV5-1 and TRBJ2-7): KAGVTQTPRYLIKTRGQQVTLSCSPISGHRSVSWYQQTPGQGLQFLFEYFSETQRNKGNFPGRFSGRQFSNSRSEMNVSTLELGDSALYLCASSSATSGVREQYFGPGTRLTVT.

This clone came up a few times. This chain joins TRBV25-1 and TRBJ2-5; 10 positions match TRBD1. The CDR3 spans 18 residues. V dropped 4 bases and J dropped 4; count of bases not matched to a gene: 15. Germline assignment: CDR1 MGHDK and CDR2 SYGVNS. The DNA of the CDR3 is TGTGCCAGCAGTGCATCCCCTGACAGGGGGCGGGCTGGAGAGACCCAGTACTTC. It codes for CASSASPDRGRAGETQYF.

The genes are TRBV7-2 and TRBJ2-5; 7 bases align to TRBD2. V lost 5 bases to trimming and J lost 5 bases; unmatched junction nucleotides: 11. This CDR3 comprises 15 residues. Germline CDR1 reads SGHTA; CDR2 reads FQGNSA. The CDR3 DNA reads TGTGCCAGCAGCAGCGGGACTTCTCTTGGCGAGACCCAGTACTTC. Its protein product is CASSSGTSLGETQYF.

The genes are TRBV2 and TRBJ2-7; D gene uncertain. The CDR3 is 10 amino acids. Between the trimmed V and J ends, which lost 6 bases and 6 bases, there was a span of 6 bases. Germline V lookup: CDR1 SNHLY, CDR2 FYNNEI. CDR3 in amino acids: CASSQIEQYF. The CDR3 DNA follows: TGTGCCAGCAGCCAGATCGAGCAGTACTTC.

V is TRBV6-1 and J is TRBJ2-3, with 8 bases fitting TRBD2. CDR1 and CDR2 (germline): MNHNS, SASEGT. This CDR3 is 17 amino acids long. V lost 4 bases, J lost 2 bases, and 11 bases stayed unmatched. The CDR3 DNA sequence: TGTGCCAGCAGTGCCCGGGGGGGATTCGGCCTCACAGATACGCAGTATTTT. Its translation is CASSARGGFGLTDTQYF.

The chain combines TRBV15 with TRBJ2-7; TRBD1 matches 9 bases. Germline V gene data show CDR1 as LNHNV and CDR2 as YYDKDF (reference sequence). Losses at the gene ends were 2 bases for V and 6 bases for J; bases not matched to a gene: 14. CDR3 length: 17 amino acids. The chain's CDR3 is CATSRRTPGQGEGEQYF. The CDR3 nucleotides read TGTGCCACCAGCAGACGAACTCCGGGACAGGGAGAGGGCGAGCAGTACTTC.

The chain joins TRBV29-1 to TRBJ1-3; 10 nucleotides agree with TRBD2. The DNA end lines up better with TRBJ2-2; the J call may be wrong. Germline CDR1 and CDR2: SQVTM and ANQGSEA. CDR3 length: 18 amino acids. The CDR3 DNA sequence: TGCAGCGTTTTAGGCCGGACTAGCGGTCCCGCGAACACCGGGGAGCTGTTTTTT. Translating gives CSVLGRTSGPANTGELFF.

V usage is TRBV30 and J usage is TRBJ1-5, with D possibly matching TRBD1 (5 bases). Germline loops: CDR1 GTSNPN, CDR2 SVGIG (reference sequence). CDR3 length: 15 amino acids. The germline V and J ends were trimmed by 4 bases and 3 bases, with 16 bases remaining between them. CDR3 residues: CAWTLEGSPNQPQHF. The CDR3 coding sequence is TGTGCCTGGACTTTGGAGGGGTCCCCCAATCAGCCCCAGCATTTT.

The chain uses TRBV10-3 and TRBJ2-7, with 9 nucleotides matching TRBD1. The CDR3 spans 14 residues. Germline V gene data show CDR1 as ENHRY and CDR2 as SYGVKD. Trimming cost V 6 bases and J 2 bases; bases outside gene matches: 5. The CDR3 DNA reads as TGTGCCATCAGCGGGACAGGGAAGCCCTACGAGCAGTACTTC. It encodes CAISGTGKPYEQYF.

The rearrangement uses TRBV5-1 and TRBJ2-3; 10 positions match TRBD2. V trimming: 4 bases; J trimming: 5 bases; junction bases outside the gene matches: 10. The CDR3 is 16 amino acids. Germline V gene data show CDR1 as SGHRS and CDR2 as YFSETQ. The CDR3 DNA reads as TGCGCCAGCAGCCCAAGGACTAGCGGAGGGGGAGATACGCAGTATTTT. This codes for CASSPRTSGGGDTQYF. The variable domain in full, completed from reference TRBV5-1 and TRBJ2-3, reads KAGVTQTPRYLIKTRGQQVTLSCSPISGHRSVSWYQQTPGQGLQFLFEYFSETQRNKGNFPGRFSGRQFSNSRSEMNVSTLELGDSALYLCASSPRTSGGGDTQYFGPGTRLTVL.

This clone showed up just a few times. The chain carries TRBV4-3 and TRBJ2-1; 9 bases line up with TRBD2. This CDR3 contains 16 residues. The V gene's germline CDR1 is LGHNA and CDR2 YSLEER. J was trimmed by 12 bases and V by 0 bases; bases with no gene match: 12. The CDR3 spells CASSQDAGTSPPGQFF. CDR3 nucleotides: TGCGCCAGCAGCCAAGATGCCGGGACTAGCCCTCCGGGGCAGTTCTTC.

V gene TRBV9 combines with J gene TRBJ2-2; 9 nucleotides agree with TRBD1. J gave up 6 bases and V 0 bases, and 9 bases lay outside the gene matches. Germline CDR1 SGDLS, CDR2 YYNGEE. The CDR3 has 17 residues. The chain's CDR3 is CASSVGTRTGVPGELFF. The CDR3 DNA reads TGTGCCAGCAGCGTAGGTACAAGGACAGGGGTCCCCGGGGAGCTGTTTTTT.

The CDR3 nucleotides are TGTGCCAGCAGCCAAGGGACTGTGAATGAGCAGTTCTTC. Protein sequence: CASSQGTVNEQFF. The J gene is TRBJ2-1, the V gene TRBV4-2; maybe TRBD2 (5 bases). CDR3 length: 13 residues. Germline values: CDR1 LGHNA, CDR2 YNFKEQ. V was cut by 1 base and J by 7 bases, with 8 bases left in between.

The chain is built from TRBV4-1 and TRBJ2-5; D possibly corresponds to TRBD2 (6 bases). Germline CDR1 is MGHRA and CDR2 is YSYEKL. Between the trimmed V and J ends, which lost 3 bases and 4 bases, there was a span of 24 bases. CDR3 length: 18 residues. CDR3 loop: CASSHDEIGAGYRETQYF. CDR3 coding DNA: TGCGCCAGCAGCCACGATGAAATCGGGGCGGGGTACCGAGAGACCCAGTACTTC.

In its sample, this clone was seen once. The chain joins TRBV6-5 to TRBJ2-1; TRBD1 is a possible D gene (6 bases). Germline V gene data show CDR1 as MNHEY and CDR2 as SVGAGI. CDR3 length: 14 residues. Trimming took off 6 bases at V and 4 bases at J, with 13 bases between the two ends. Here the CDR3 DNA reads TGTGCCAGCAGCAAAGAAACAGGGTACAATGAGCAGTTCTTC. It translates to CASSKETGYNEQFF.

V gene TRBV9 combines with J gene TRBJ1-1; D ambiguous. The CDR3 has 13 residues. Trimming pared 4 bases from V and 4 bases from J, leaving 11 bases between. CDR1 is SGDLS, CDR2 YYNGEE, per germline. CDR3 region: CASSSRRSTEAFF. The DNA of the CDR3 is TGTGCCAGCAGCTCCCGTCGGAGCACTGAAGCTTTCTTT.

The rearrangement links TRBV30 to TRBJ1-1; possible D gene TRBD1, 5 bases. Germline V gene data show CDR1 as GTSNPN and CDR2 as SVGIG (reference sequence). Trimming shortened V by 0 bases and J by 6 bases, and 5 bases separated the two germline ends. The CDR3 has 11 residues. The CDR3 protein is CAWSVGAEAFF. Here the CDR3 DNA reads TGTGCCTGGAGTGTAGGGGCTGAAGCTTTCTTT.

The chain carries TRBV11-3 and TRBJ2-1, with TRBD1 identical over 8 bases. This CDR3 has 15 residues. V lost 5 bases, J lost 2 bases, and 5 bases stayed unmatched. Germline CDR1 SGHNT, CDR2 YENEEA. As DNA, the CDR3 is TGTGCCAGCAGCCCCGACAGGGGTCCCTACAATGAGCAGTTCTTC. Encoded protein: CASSPDRGPYNEQFF.